The 22 T cell receptor beta chains below come from one sample, sequenced in a study of blood T cell repertoires in COVID-19. This table comes from immunoSEQ multiplex PCR, and its TCRdb copy is limited to in-frame clones, with some not included. The sample lists over 150,000 clones; roughly 80% were seen once. Sequencing was done on a sample of peripheral blood. Receptors were obtained from a woman over 75 with acute or convalescent COVID-19.

The chain combines TRBV19 with TRBJ1-3, with 7 bases matching TRBD1. This CDR3 is built from 16 residues. Germline CDR1 and CDR2: LNHDA and SQIVND (reference sequence). Trimming took 6 bases from V and 0 from J; bases not matched to a gene: 8. The CDR3 here is CASRAGTAISGNTIYF. The CDR3 DNA sequence: TGTGCCAGTAGAGCCGGGACAGCAATCTCTGGAAACACCATATATTTT.

This chain links TRBV10-3 with TRBJ1-1; 9 bases fit TRBD1. Germline lookup yields CDR1 ENHRY and CDR2 SYGVKD. The CDR3 extends over 14 amino acids. V was clipped by 5 bases and J by 2 bases; unmatched bases: 3. CDR3 in DNA: TGTGCCATCAGTACGGGACAGGGTAACACTGAAGCTTTCTTT. Its translation is CAISTGQGNTEAFF.

This chain links TRBV7-9 with TRBJ2-1, with 13 bases lining up with TRBD2. CDR3 length: 15 residues. V was clipped by 6 bases and J by 8 bases; unmatched bases: 7. Germline V gene lookup returns CDR1 SEHNR and CDR2 FQNEAQ (reference sequence). The CDR3 region is CASSLGLAGFDEQFF. The CDR3, as DNA: TGTGCCAGCAGTCTGGGACTAGCGGGATTCGATGAGCAGTTCTTC.

In its sample, this clone was seen once. The chain couples TRBV30 to TRBJ2-3, with no clear D. This CDR3 contains 15 residues. Deletions cut 2 bases from V and 5 bases from J, with 17 bases between. Germline CDR1 and CDR2: GTSNPN and SVGIG (reference sequence). CDR3 nucleotide sequence: TGTGCCTGGAGTTGGGCCTCCATAAACAGAGATACGCAGTATTTT. Its protein product is CAWSWASINRDTQYF.

The chain recombines TRBV2 with TRBJ2-1; 12 positions agree with TRBD2. The V and J ends lost 5 bases and 4 bases, in that order; junction bases with no gene match: 3. CDR3 length: 15 amino acids. Germline-derived CDR1 and CDR2 are SNHLY and FYNNEI. Here the CDR3 DNA reads TGTGCCAGCAGTATCCTAGCGGGAGGGTACAATGAGCAGTTCTTC. Its protein product is CASSILAGGYNEQFF.

The chain carries TRBV5-6 and TRBJ1-2; tentatively, D is TRBD1 (5 bases). V was shortened by 2 bases and J by 3 bases, with 8 bases between the two germline ends. This CDR3 contains 13 residues. Per the germline V gene, CDR1 is SGHDT and CDR2 is YYEEEE. Here the CDR3 reads CASSFGGYYGYTF. CDR3 coding DNA: TGTGCCAGCAGCTTCGGGGGATACTATGGCTACACCTTC.

This chain links TRBV4-1 with TRBJ2-2, with 10 nucleotides matching TRBD2. J gave up 7 bases and V 0 bases, and 11 bases lay outside the gene matches. The germline CDR1 and CDR2 sequences are MGHRA and YSYEKL. This CDR3 comprises 18 residues. DNA of the CDR3: TGCGCCAGCAGCCAAGACATCGTTCCTAGCGGGAGCATCGGGGAGCTGTTTTTT. Translation gives CASSQDIVPSGSIGELFF.

The V and J genes are TRBV7-8 and TRBJ2-1, with TRBD2 identical over 10 bases. V was pared by 5 bases and J by 8 bases, with 12 bases of the junction left unmatched. Germline lookup yields CDR1 SGHVS and CDR2 FQNEAQ. There are 16 residues in the CDR3. The CDR3: CASSPTSGGATHEQFF. The CDR3 coding sequence is TGTGCCAGCAGCCCCACGAGCGGGGGGGCCACCCATGAGCAGTTCTTC.

There are a few counts of this clone. The DNA of the CDR3 is TGTGCCAGCGGGGCCGAGACAGGGAGTCGGGAGCAGTACTTC. Encoded protein: CASGAETGSREQYF. The chain couples TRBV25-1 to TRBJ2-7; the match to TRBD1 covers 7 bases. The trim removed 8 bases at V and 7 bases at J, leaving 14 bases unmatched. The CDR3 is 14 amino acids. The V gene's germline CDR1 is MGHDK and CDR2 SYGVNS.

The J gene is TRBJ1-5, the V gene TRBV28; tentative D call: TRBD1 (6 bases). Germline loops: CDR1 MDHEN, CDR2 SYDVKM. There are 14 residues in the CDR3. Deletions cut 4 bases from V and 7 bases from J, with 14 bases between. The CDR3 bases are TGTGCCAGCAGTTCACAGGGCGGTCGGCAGCCCCAGCATTTT. Protein: CASSSQGGRQPQHF.

The chain couples TRBV21-1 to TRBJ1-2. TRBV21-1 constitutes a pseudogene. This CDR3 has 11 residues. The CDR3 is CASRETRVNTF. The CDR3 DNA is TGTGCCAGCAGGGAGACTAGGGTGAACACCTTC.

The CDR3 DNA follows: TGTGCCAGCACCCCGAGGGCTAGCGGGAGTGGTACGCAGTATTTT. Its translation is CASTPRASGSGTQYF. V gene TRBV5-4 combines with J gene TRBJ2-3, with 10 bases fitting TRBD2. V lost 6 bases to trimming and J lost 8 bases; unmatched junction nucleotides: 12. Germline V CDR1 and CDR2: SGHNT, YYREEE (reference sequence). The CDR3 loop spans 15 amino acids.

The CDR3 region has the DNA TGCGCCAGCAGCTTGAACCGGGACAGGGACCTGTACGAGCAGTACTTC. This sequence encodes CASSLNRDRDLYEQYF. V gene TRBV5-1 combines with J gene TRBJ2-7; 9 bases agree with TRBD1. V lost 1 base to trimming and J lost 4 bases; unmatched junction nucleotides: 9. CDR3 length: 16 amino acids. Germline CDR1 is SGHRS and CDR2 is YFSETQ.

The chain carries TRBV5-1 and TRBJ1-3; 7 positions agree with TRBD1. Per the germline V gene, CDR1 is SGHRS and CDR2 is YFSETQ. This CDR3 spans 16 amino acids. J lost 2 bases, V lost 0 bases, and 5 bases had no gene match. The CDR3 DNA sequence: TGCGCCAGCAGCTTGGCGGCAGGGGGAACTGGAAACACCATATATTTT. Translating it yields CASSLAAGGTGNTIYF. Using reference TRBV5-1 and TRBJ1-3 for the parts outside the CDR3, the full variable domain is KAGVTQTPRYLIKTRGQQVTLSCSPISGHRSVSWYQQTPGQGLQFLFEYFSETQRNKGNFPGRFSGRQFSNSRSEMNVSTLELGDSALYLCASSLAAGGTGNTIYFGEGSWLTVV.

The chain is built from TRBV28 and TRBJ2-4, with 7 positions matching TRBD2. The trim removed 5 bases at V and 2 bases at J, leaving 12 bases unmatched. Germline V lookup: CDR1 MDHEN, CDR2 SYDVKM. This CDR3 contains 17 residues. The CDR3, as DNA: TGTGCCAGCAGTGAGGCAGGGAGGGCGCGGACCAAAAACATTCAGTACTTC. Residues: CASSEAGRARTKNIQYF.

V gene TRBV19 combines with J gene TRBJ1-6, with D unclear. V was pared by 3 bases and J by 10 bases, with 13 bases between. Germline lookup yields CDR1 LNHDA and CDR2 SQIVND (reference sequence). The CDR3 extends over 14 amino acids. CDR3 protein: CASSIVAARSPLHF. The CDR3 bases are TGTGCCAGTAGTATCGTGGCGGCCCGATCACCCCTCCACTTT. The full variable domain, in which reference TRBV19 and TRBJ1-6 provide the parts outside the CDR3, is DGGITQSPKYLFRKEGQNVTLSCEQNLNHDAMYWYRQDPGQGLRLIYYSQIVNDFQKGDIAEGYSVSREKKESFPLTVTSAQKNPTAFYLCASSIVAARSPLHFGNGTRLTVT.

The chain is built from TRBV11-3 and TRBJ2-1; TRBD2 aligns across 7 bases. Germline CDR1 SGHNT, CDR2 YENEEA. There are 16 residues in the CDR3. V trimming: 3 bases; J trimming: 6 bases; junction bases outside the gene matches: 11. The CDR3 nucleotides are TGTGCCAGCAGCTTCCGCGGGAGTGCGATGGGCAATGAGCAGTTCTTC. It is translated as CASSFRGSAMGNEQFF.

The chain links TRBV7-3 to TRBJ1-6; possible D gene TRBD1, 5 bases. Germline V CDR1 and CDR2: SGHTA, FQGTGA. The CDR3 has 16 amino acids. V lost 1 base and J lost 7, with 14 bases in between. CDR3 coding DNA: TGTGCCAGCAGCTTAAGATCGGGGGTTGGAAATTCACCCCTCCACTTT. The encoded protein is CASSLRSGVGNSPLHF.

V usage is TRBV28 and J usage is TRBJ2-7; maybe TRBD2 (5 bases). The V end was cut by 6 bases, the J end by 4 bases, with 7 bases between. This CDR3 is built from 11 residues. CDR1 MDHEN and CDR2 SYDVKM come from the germline V gene. CDR3 in amino acids: CASSPGYEQYF. DNA of the CDR3: TGTGCCAGCAGCCCGGGGTACGAGCAGTACTTC.

The chain is built from TRBV7-9 and TRBJ2-2, with no clear D. This CDR3 region has 13 residues. Between the trimmed V and J ends, which lost 0 bases and 5 bases, there was a span of 4 bases. Germline V gives CDR1 SEHNR, CDR2 FQNEAQ (reference sequence). CDR3 residues: CASSLASTGELFF. CDR3 nucleotides: TGTGCCAGCAGCTTAGCGTCAACCGGGGAGCTGTTTTTT.

The J gene is TRBJ2-7, the V gene TRBV7-7; D perhaps matches TRBD2 (6 bases). The CDR3 loop spans 13 amino acids. CDR1 is SSHAT, CDR2 FNYEAQ, per germline (reference sequence). Trimming shortened V by 10 bases and J by 1 base, and 14 bases separated the two germline ends. DNA of the CDR3: TGTGCCAATACGGCGGGGACGTCCTACGAGCAGTACTTC. Encoded protein: CANTAGTSYEQYF.

The rearrangement joins TRBV2 to TRBJ2-5, with 9 nucleotides matching TRBD1. The CDR3 has 15 amino acids. V dropped 8 bases and J dropped 1; count of bases not matched to a gene: 8. Germline V gene data show CDR1 as SNHLY and CDR2 as FYNNEI. The CDR3 nucleotides are TGTGCCAGCTCGGGGACAGGGATTTTCCAAGAGACCCAGTACTTC. Translated, it gives CASSGTGIFQETQYF.